This entry lists 23 T cell receptor beta chains sequenced from one sample in a study of T cell clonality in common variable immunodeficiency. The repertoire was sequenced with immunoSEQ multiplex PCR; TCRdb's copy has only in-frame clones and lacks some. Recorded here are roughly 70,000 clones, with no singletons, and the ten leading clones hold 1.7%. Sequenced material: peripheral blood mononuclear cells. The receptors were gathered from a person between 18 and 75 years old in good health.

This clone was seen ten or more times. The sequence runs out 3 residues before the end of the CDR3; the remainder is reconstructed from the germline J gene. The J gene is TRBJ1-4, the V gene TRBV10-3; TRBD1 is a possible D gene (6 bases). The CDR3 consists of 13 residues. The V end was cut by 10 bases, the J end by 6 bases, with 15 bases between. Germline lookup yields CDR1 ENHRY and CDR2 SYGVKD. CDR3 DNA (partial): TGTGCCAGCAGGCAGGGGAAGGATGAAAAA. Translating it yields CASRQGKDEK. The CDR3 in full is CASRQGKDEKLFF.

This clone was observed at least ten times. This chain's CDR3 is CASSQEVHRDDEQFF. CDR3 DNA, as far as it was read: TGTGCCAGCAGCCAAGAAGTCCACAGGGATGATGAG. The chain uses TRBV3-1 (or the pseudogene TRBV3-2) and TRBJ2-1, with D maybe TRBD1 (6 bases). The read terminates 3 residues before the CDR3 end, so the remaining end is supplied by the germline J gene. The CDR3 runs to 15 residues. Trimming pared 0 bases from V and 8 bases from J, leaving 14 bases between. From germline, CDR1 is LGHDT and CDR2 YNNKEL (reference sequence).

The sample holds many counts of this clone. With the read ending 3 residues before the CDR3 end, the germline J gene is used to fill in that end. The chain is built from TRBV7-9 and TRBJ2-5, with 7 bases that match TRBD2. This CDR3 comprises 13 residues. Germline V gene sequence: CDR1 SEHNR, CDR2 FQNEAQ (reference sequence). V was pared by 3 bases and J by 3 bases, with 1 base of the junction left unmatched. CDR3 sequence reads: CASSLGGEETQYF. The covered CDR3 bases are TGTGCCAGCAGCTTGGGGGGGGAAGAGACC.

At least ten counts were recorded for this clone. The read terminates 3 residues ahead of where the CDR3 ends, so the germline J gene completes it. The J gene is TRBJ1-1, the V gene TRBV12-3 or TRBV12-4; D might be TRBD1 (5 bases). The CDR3 length is 11 residues. Trimming removed 6 bases from V and 5 bases from J, with 7 bases in between. The CDR3 DNA, read in part, is TGTGCCAGCAGGAGGGGTACTGAA. Protein product: CASRRGTE. The CDR3 as a whole reads CASRRGTEAFF.

This clone was counted many times. The CDR3 goes on 3 residues after the read ends, and that part is filled in from the germline J gene. This rearrangement joins TRBV5-1 to TRBJ2-7; 7 bases align to TRBD2. The trim removed 2 bases at V and 6 bases at J, leaving 11 bases unmatched. Germline-derived CDR1 and CDR2 are SGHRS and YFSETQ. This CDR3 has 15 residues. CDR3 DNA, as far as it was read: TGCGCCAGCAGCTTACGGGGACTACAGGATTCCGAG. It encodes CASSLRGLQDSE. The full CDR3 is CASSLRGLQDSEQYF.

This clone was counted ten times or more. The read gets to within 3 residues of the CDR3 end, and the germline J gene fills in the rest. The V and J genes are TRBV4-1 and TRBJ2-5; possible D gene TRBD1, 6 bases. This CDR3 comprises 16 residues. Germline V gene lookup returns CDR1 MGHRA and CDR2 YSYEKL. Trimming took 1 base from V and 4 from J, leaving 16 bases between them. The sequenced CDR3 bases are TGCGCCAGCAGCCAAGTTCTTCTGGGGGCGGGAGAGACC. It specifies CASSQVLLGAGET. The whole CDR3 sequence reads CASSQVLLGAGETQYF.

This clone was detected many times. The read ends 3 residues shy of where the CDR3 ends; the end is completed using the germline J gene. The chain is built from TRBV19 and TRBJ2-3, with 11 bases matching TRBD2. The CDR3 has 17 amino acids. V was clipped by 2 bases and J by 7 bases; unmatched bases: 11. Germline V gene lookup returns CDR1 LNHDA and CDR2 SQIVND (reference sequence). The CDR3 sequence is CASSITTRTSGSNTQYF. The CDR3 bases that were read are TGTGCCAGTAGTATAACAACCCGAACTAGCGGGAGTAATACG.

This clone appeared many times. A read error may account for a junction end that differs from germline. The CDR3 extends 3 residues past the end of the read, so its final part is completed from the germline J gene. The gene calls are TRBV7-7 and TRBJ2-5; TRBD1 aligns across 7 bases. The CDR3 has 13 residues. The germline V gene has CDR1 SSHAT and CDR2 FNYEAQ (reference sequence). The CDR3 reads CASSLGQRETQYF. CDR3 DNA, as far as it was read: TGTGCTAGCAGCTTGGGACAGAGGGAGACC. The full variable domain, completed using reference TRBV7-7 and TRBJ2-5, is GAGVSQSPRYKVTKRGQDVTLRCDPISSHATLYWYQQALGQGPEFLTYFNYEAQPDKSGLPSDRFSAERPEGSISTLTIQRTEQRDSAMYRCASSLGQRETQYFGPGTRLLVL.

This clone was detected ten times or more. The DNA ends 3 residues before the CDR3 does, and the rest of the CDR3 is filled in from the germline J gene. The rearrangement uses TRBV7-6 and TRBJ2-1; D possibly corresponds to TRBD2 (6 bases). With 5 bases removed from V and 4 bases from J, the gap between germline ends came to 12 bases. Per the germline V gene, CDR1 is SGHVS and CDR2 is FNYEAQ. The CDR3 runs to 14 residues. The CDR3 protein is CASSDRDLYNEQFF. CDR3 bases read: TGTGCCAGCAGCGACCGGGACTTGTACAATGAG.

This clone was counted a few times. The read ends 3 residues early relative to the CDR3; the germline J gene fills the gap. The chain recombines TRBV5-1 with TRBJ2-3; 7 positions match TRBD1. The germline V gene encodes CDR1 SGHRS and CDR2 YFSETQ. The ends lost 4 bases at V and 2 bases at J; junction bases unmatched: 7. CDR3 length: 15 residues. The DNA read from the CDR3 is TGCGCCAGCAGCCCTACAGGGGCGTTCACAGATACG. Translating it yields CASSPTGAFTDT. The CDR3, in full, reads CASSPTGAFTDTQYF. Looking up the rest from reference TRBV5-1 and TRBJ2-3 gives the full variable domain: KAGVTQTPRYLIKTRGQQVTLSCSPISGHRSVSWYQQTPGQGLQFLFEYFSETQRNKGNFPGRFSGRQFSNSRSEMNVSTLELGDSALYLCASSPTGAFTDTQYFGPGTRLTVL.

This clone has ten or more counts. The CDR3 end is not reached by the read, which stops 3 residues before it; the germline J gene fills it in. V and J are TRBV6-1 and TRBJ1-4; D is unresolved. Germline loops: CDR1 MNHNS, CDR2 SASEGT. This CDR3 has 13 amino acids. The CDR3 sequence is CASSDVLGYELFF. Partial CDR3 DNA: TGTGCCAGCAGTGATGTTCTCGGGTACGAA.

The sample holds many counts of this clone. Coverage ceases 3 residues before the CDR3 finishes, and the germline J gene fills in the end. The rearrangement uses TRBV3-1 (or the pseudogene TRBV3-2) and TRBJ2-7; tentatively, D is TRBD1 (5 bases). Germline CDR1 LGHDT, CDR2 YNNKEL (reference sequence). Trimming took 0 bases from V and 3 from J, leaving 12 bases between them. CDR3 size: 15 residues. This CDR3 is CASSQEWQGNYEQYF. The sequenced CDR3 bases are TGTGCCAGCAGCCAAGAATGGCAGGGAAACTACGAG.

About this clone itself: From the germline J gene comes the end of the CDR3, since the read stops 3 residues before it. The rearrangement uses TRBV11-2 and TRBJ1-2; D not certain. The CDR3 is 13 amino acids. From germline, CDR1 is SGHAT and CDR2 FQNNGV. Trimming removed 0 bases from V and 4 bases from J, with 6 bases in between. The sequenced part of the CDR3 DNA is TGTGCCAGCAGCTTAGACAGACTCTATGGC. Its translation is CASSLDRLYG. In full, the CDR3 is CASSLDRLYGYTF.

This clone came up many times. The read halts 3 residues ahead of the CDR3 end, with the missing end drawn from the germline J gene. The V gene is TRBV20-1, the J gene TRBJ1-3; D is uncertain. The V gene lost 0 bases and the J gene lost 0 bases, with 6 bases spanning the gap. CDR1 is DFQATT and CDR2 is SNEGSKA in the germline V gene (reference sequence). The CDR3 covers 14 residues. CDR3 protein: CSARDSSSGNTIYF. Incomplete CDR3 DNA: TGCAGTGCTAGAGATTCCTCCTCTGGAAACACC.

This clone was seen at least ten times. The junction departs from germline at one end; a sequencing error may be responsible. The read stops 3 residues short of the end of the CDR3; the missing end is completed from the germline J gene. The V gene is TRBV11-2, the J gene TRBJ1-1; D call uncertain. There are 14 residues in the CDR3. Germline V gene sequence: CDR1 SGHAT, CDR2 FQNNGV. CDR3 sequence: CASSWLGRNAEAFF. CDR3 DNA (partial): TGTGCCAGCAGCTGGTTGGGCAGGAACGCTGAA.

This clone occurred many times. The read terminates 3 residues before the CDR3 end, so the remaining end is supplied by the germline J gene. The chain uses TRBV7-3 and TRBJ2-3, with D hard to call. The CDR3 runs to 14 residues. Trimming shortened V by 2 bases and J by 0 bases, and 6 bases separated the two germline ends. Germline CDR1 reads SGHTA; CDR2 reads FQGTGA. The sequenced CDR3 bases are TGTGCCAGCAGCTTAGGGCTAAGCACAGATACG. It translates to CASSLGLSTDT. The CDR3 as a whole reads CASSLGLSTDTQYF.

This clone was detected ten times or more. The observed sequence ends 3 residues before the CDR3 terminus, with the missing tail filled in from the germline J gene. This chain links TRBV16 with TRBJ2-2; the match to TRBD2 covers 7 bases. CDR1 and CDR2 from the germline V gene are KGHSY and FQNENV. The CDR3 extends over 16 amino acids. V shed 0 bases and J 6 bases; nucleotides not matched to a gene: 7. The chain's CDR3 is CASSQSFGLGAGELFF. CDR3 DNA, as far as it was read: TGTGCCAGCAGCCAATCGTTCGGACTAGGTGCCGGGGAG.

This clone was counted at least ten times. The read ends 3 residues before the CDR3 terminus; that terminus is restored from the germline J gene. V is TRBV7-3 and J is TRBJ2-2; 10 bases line up with TRBD2. Germline values: CDR1 SGHTA, CDR2 FQGTGA. The V gene end was trimmed by 2 bases and the J gene end by 4 bases; junction bases not matched to a gene: 4. The CDR3 has 16 amino acids. The sequenced CDR3 bases are TGTGCCAGCAGCTTAGGGTCTAGCGGGGGCACCGGGGAG. It encodes CASSLGSSGGTGE. From start to end, the CDR3 is CASSLGSSGGTGELFF.

This clone was detected ten times or more. The read halts 3 residues ahead of the CDR3 end, with the missing end drawn from the germline J gene. The chain is built from TRBV5-1 and TRBJ2-7, with 8 bases lining up with TRBD1. The CDR3 length is 15 residues. Germline V CDR1 and CDR2: SGHRS, YFSETQ. The junction had 4 bases not matched to a gene; V was cut back by 0 bases and J by 2 bases. The CDR3 bases that were read are TGCGCCAGCAGCTTGGGTGGGACAGGAGCCTACGAG. Amino acid sequence: CASSLGGTGAYE. The CDR3 in full is CASSLGGTGAYEQYF.

This clone was seen repeatedly, ten times or more. The read finishes 3 residues shy of the CDR3 end, and the germline J gene is used to complete it. The chain is built from TRBV6-1 and TRBJ1-1; D remains unclear. This CDR3 region has 13 residues. Germline V CDR1 and CDR2: MNHNS, SASEGT. The CDR3 here is CASSDRVESGAFF. CDR3 DNA, as far as it was read: TGTGCCAGCAGTGATCGCGTGGAGTCGGGA.

The sample holds many counts of this clone. The sequenced part of the CDR3 DNA is TGTGCCAGCAGTGAAACAGCGACAGGGGTTGGC. Residues: CASSETATGVG. In full, the CDR3 reads CASSETATGVGYTF. The chain joins TRBV2 to TRBJ1-2; TRBD1 agrees at 8 bases. The CDR3 extends 3 residues past the end of the read, so its final part is completed from the germline J gene. CDR1 SNHLY and CDR2 FYNNEI come from the germline V gene. There are 14 residues in the CDR3. V dropped 2 bases and J dropped 7; count of bases not matched to a gene: 6.

The sample holds many counts of this clone. The DNA read from the CDR3 is TGTGCCAGCAGAGCTCCCGGGACAGAAAACTACGAG. This codes for CASRAPGTENYE. The full CDR3 sequence reads CASRAPGTENYEQYF. V usage is TRBV28 and J usage is TRBJ2-7; TRBD1 agrees at 7 bases. The read ends 3 residues shy of where the CDR3 ends; the end is completed using the germline J gene. The CDR3 is 15 amino acids. V was clipped by 6 bases and J by 3 bases; unmatched bases: 11. CDR1 is MDHEN, CDR2 SYDVKM, per germline.

Of note for this clone: The read ends 3 residues before the CDR3 terminus; that terminus is restored from the germline J gene. The chain recombines TRBV25-1 with TRBJ2-7; D remains unclear. The germline V and J ends were trimmed by 2 bases and 3 bases, with 8 bases remaining between them. The CDR3 has 13 residues. Germline V gene lookup returns CDR1 MGHDK and CDR2 SYGVNS. The CDR3 DNA, read in part, is TGTGCCAGCAGTGAACCCCTAGGCTACGAG. This translates into CASSEPLGYE. The entire CDR3 is CASSEPLGYEQYF.